Listed below are T cell receptor beta chains from one sample, sequenced in a study of cytomegalovirus exposure and HLA in healthy donors. Assay: immunoSEQ multiplex PCR; the TCRdb copy retains only in-frame clones and omits some. The profile shows about 190,000 clones, 65% to 75% of them singletons. Specimen: PBMCs. Receptors were obtained from a man aged 25-45 years in good health and CMV-seropositive. Each CDR3 is given with its conserved first and last residue. The D gene is left open where the match is weak. A row's size may be missing; if present it is once, few, many or a size class.

cdr3_nt: TGTGCCAGTAGTTTCTCCGGGACAGTAAGTGAGCAGTACTTC
cdr3_aa: CASSFSGTVSEQYF
j_call: TRBJ2-7
clone_size: NA
v_call: TRBV19
cdr3_length: 14
d_call: TRBD1

cdr3_nt: TGTGCCAGCAGCTCTTTGGCGGCACATTCCTACGAGCAGTACTTC
cdr3_aa: CASSSLAAHSYEQYF
j_call: TRBJ2-7
clone_size: once
v_call: TRBV27
cdr3_length: 15
d_call: NA

cdr3_nt: TGTGCTAGCAGCTTACGACATGTAACACCTTCACCCCTCCACTTT
cdr3_aa: CASSLRHVTPSPLHF
j_call: TRBJ1-6
clone_size: NA
v_call: TRBV7-7
cdr3_length: 15
d_call: NA

cdr3_nt: TGTGCCAGCAGCTTAGGCCGGGGGGGCTCCTACAATGAGCAGTTCTTC
cdr3_aa: CASSLGRGGSYNEQFF
j_call: TRBJ2-1
clone_size: NA
v_call: TRBV13
cdr3_length: 16
d_call: TRBD2

cdr3_nt: TGCGCCAGGAGGGAAAAAGATAAGGGAGAGCCCCAGCATTTT
cdr3_aa: CARREKDKGEPQHF
j_call: TRBJ1-5
clone_size: NA
v_call: TRBV10-1
cdr3_length: 14
d_call: NA

cdr3_nt: TGTGCCATCACATCTAGCTATAATTCACCCCTCCACTTT
cdr3_aa: CAITSSYNSPLHF
j_call: TRBJ1-6
clone_size: NA
v_call: TRBV10-3
cdr3_length: 13
d_call: NA

cdr3_nt: TGTGCCAGCAGCTATAGACTAGCGGGGGAGTGTGAGCAGTACTTC
cdr3_aa: CASSYRLAGECEQYF
j_call: TRBJ2-7
clone_size: NA
v_call: TRBV7-2
cdr3_length: 15
d_call: TRBD2

cdr3_nt: TGTGCCAGCAGCTTAGTCCGGGTGCAGTACTTC
cdr3_aa: CASSLVRVQYF
j_call: TRBJ2-7
clone_size: NA
v_call: TRBV11-2
cdr3_length: 11
d_call: NA

cdr3_nt: TGTGCCAGCAGCCAAAGGGGCACTGAAGCTTTCTTT
cdr3_aa: CASSQRGTEAFF
j_call: TRBJ1-1
clone_size: few
v_call: TRBV14
cdr3_length: 12
d_call: NA

cdr3_nt: TGTGCCAGCAGCGTAGGAGACAGGGACTACGAGCAGTACTTC
cdr3_aa: CASSVGDRDYEQYF
j_call: TRBJ2-7
clone_size: few
v_call: TRBV9
cdr3_length: 14
d_call: TRBD1

cdr3_nt: TGTGCCAGCAGCTGGCGGACAGCGAACTACGAGCAGTACTTC
cdr3_aa: CASSWRTANYEQYF
j_call: TRBJ2-7
clone_size: NA
v_call: TRBV5-5
cdr3_length: 14
d_call: NA

cdr3_nt: TGTGCCAGCAGTTACGGCCAGGGTCTAAGTGGCTACACCTTC
cdr3_aa: CASSYGQGLSGYTF
j_call: TRBJ1-2
clone_size: few
v_call: TRBV6-6
cdr3_length: 14
d_call: NA

cdr3_nt: TGTGCCAGCAGCTTCGGGGAAGGCCTAGCGGGAGGCAATGAGCAGTTCTTC
cdr3_aa: CASSFGEGLAGGNEQFF
j_call: TRBJ2-1
clone_size: few
v_call: TRBV7-2
cdr3_length: 17
d_call: TRBD2

cdr3_nt: TGTGCCAGCAGCCCGGGACAGGGGGGAAGCAATCAGCCCCAGCATTTT
cdr3_aa: CASSPGQGGSNQPQHF
j_call: TRBJ1-5
clone_size: NA
v_call: TRBV7-6
cdr3_length: 16
d_call: TRBD1

cdr3_nt: TGTGCCAGCAACCAGGGCGGTAACTACGAGCAGTACTTC
cdr3_aa: CASNQGGNYEQYF
j_call: TRBJ2-7
clone_size: NA
v_call: TRBV6-1
cdr3_length: 13
d_call: NA

cdr3_nt: TGTGCCAGTTCGGTGGATCGGGGGTATGGCTACACCTTC
cdr3_aa: CASSVDRGYGYTF
j_call: TRBJ1-2
clone_size: few
v_call: TRBV5-6
cdr3_length: 13
d_call: NA

cdr3_nt: TGCGCCAGCAGCTTGAGGGGCAGGGGAGCAGATACGCAGTATTTT
cdr3_aa: CASSLRGRGADTQYF
j_call: TRBJ2-3
clone_size: NA
v_call: TRBV5-1
cdr3_length: 15
d_call: NA

cdr3_nt: TGCGCCATCAGTGAGGCCAGGAGGGACAGGAGGGAGCAGTACTTC
cdr3_aa: CAISEARRDRREQYF
j_call: TRBJ2-7
clone_size: NA
v_call: TRBV10-3
cdr3_length: 15
d_call: TRBD1

cdr3_nt: TGTGCCAGCAGCTCGGGGACAGGGTGGGCCTCCTACGAGCAGTACTTC
cdr3_aa: CASSSGTGWASYEQYF
j_call: TRBJ2-7
clone_size: NA
v_call: TRBV28
cdr3_length: 16
d_call: TRBD1

cdr3_nt: TGTGCCGAGTCTAGGGGGAGCTCTGGGGCCAACGTCCTGACTTTC
cdr3_aa: CAESRGSSGANVLTF
j_call: TRBJ2-6
clone_size: NA
v_call: TRBV30
cdr3_length: 15
d_call: NA

cdr3_nt: TGTGCCAGCAGCTCAGCCTCACAGGGGGACATTCAGTACTTC
cdr3_aa: CASSSASQGDIQYF
j_call: TRBJ2-4
clone_size: NA
v_call: TRBV7-6
cdr3_length: 14
d_call: TRBD1

cdr3_nt: TGCGCCAGCAGCCCGAGCTCCTACAATGAGCAGTTCTTC
cdr3_aa: CASSPSSYNEQFF
j_call: TRBJ2-1
clone_size: NA
v_call: TRBV5-1
cdr3_length: 13
d_call: NA

cdr3_nt: TGTGCCAGCAGTGATTCGAACATTCAGTACTTC
cdr3_aa: CASSDSNIQYF
j_call: TRBJ2-4
clone_size: NA
v_call: TRBV25-1
cdr3_length: 11
d_call: NA

cdr3_nt: TGCGCCAGCAGCTTGGGGGCAATCGCGGAAAAACTGTTTTTT
cdr3_aa: CASSLGAIAEKLFF
j_call: TRBJ1-4
clone_size: NA
v_call: TRBV5-1
cdr3_length: 14
d_call: NA

cdr3_nt: TGTGCCAGCAGTGCAACAGGGGGCGGGGAGCTGTTTTTT
cdr3_aa: CASSATGGGELFF
j_call: TRBJ2-2
clone_size: NA
v_call: TRBV27
cdr3_length: 13
d_call: TRBD1

cdr3_nt: TGTGCCAGCAGTTCGGGAGATAACACTGAAGCTTTCTTT
cdr3_aa: CASSSGDNTEAFF
j_call: TRBJ1-1
clone_size: NA
v_call: TRBV27
cdr3_length: 13
d_call: NA

cdr3_nt: TGTGCCAGCAGCTTAGAATCCCTGGGGGGATCTGGAAACACCATATATTTT
cdr3_aa: CASSLESLGGSGNTIYF
j_call: TRBJ1-3
clone_size: NA
v_call: TRBV7-8
cdr3_length: 17
d_call: NA

cdr3_nt: TGTGCCAGCAGCACGAATAGGGGGTATGGCCACACCTTC
cdr3_aa: CASSTNRGYGHTF
j_call: TRBJ1-2
clone_size: NA
v_call: TRBV28
cdr3_length: 13
d_call: NA

cdr3_nt: TGTGCCACCAGCAGAGATTGGGGCGAAGATACGCAGTATTTT
cdr3_aa: CATSRDWGEDTQYF
j_call: TRBJ2-3
clone_size: NA
v_call: TRBV15
cdr3_length: 14
d_call: NA

cdr3_nt: TGTGCCAGCAGTTCGGGGGGGGTAGGAGAGCAGTTCTTC
cdr3_aa: CASSSGGVGEQFF
j_call: TRBJ2-1
clone_size: NA
v_call: TRBV6-1
cdr3_length: 13
d_call: TRBD2

cdr3_nt: TGTGCCAGCAGTTTAAACGGCAGGGTCGACACCGGGGAGCTGTTTTTT
cdr3_aa: CASSLNGRVDTGELFF
j_call: TRBJ2-2
clone_size: NA
v_call: TRBV27
cdr3_length: 16
d_call: NA

cdr3_nt: TGCGCCAGCAGTCAATCGGGACACCTAGGGACCGGGGAGCTGTTTTTT
cdr3_aa: CASSQSGHLGTGELFF
j_call: TRBJ2-2
clone_size: NA
v_call: TRBV23-1
cdr3_length: 16
d_call: NA

cdr3_nt: TGTGCCAGCAGTACCCCCGGGAATTCACCCCTCCACTTT
cdr3_aa: CASSTPGNSPLHF
j_call: TRBJ1-6
clone_size: NA
v_call: TRBV27
cdr3_length: 13
d_call: NA

cdr3_nt: TGTGCCAGCAGCCCCCGGGGGACCTGGGGATCGGGCAAAAACATTCAGTACTTC
cdr3_aa: CASSPRGTWGSGKNIQYF
j_call: TRBJ2-4
clone_size: NA
v_call: TRBV7-2
cdr3_length: 18
d_call: NA

cdr3_nt: TGTGCCTGGAGTATAGGGACAGAGTCCTATGGCTACACCTTC
cdr3_aa: CAWSIGTESYGYTF
j_call: TRBJ1-2
clone_size: NA
v_call: TRBV30
cdr3_length: 14
d_call: TRBD1

cdr3_nt: TGTGCCAGCTCACCGCAGACAGGCGGTAGCAATCAGCCCCAGCATTTT
cdr3_aa: CASSPQTGGSNQPQHF
j_call: TRBJ1-5
clone_size: once
v_call: TRBV18
cdr3_length: 16
d_call: NA

cdr3_nt: TGTGCCTCGGACTTCTACAATGAGCAGTTCTTC
cdr3_aa: CASDFYNEQFF
j_call: TRBJ2-1
clone_size: NA
v_call: TRBV30
cdr3_length: 11
d_call: NA

cdr3_nt: TGTGCCAGCAGTCCCGCGGCCGAACAGTACTTC
cdr3_aa: CASSPAAEQYF
j_call: TRBJ2-4
clone_size: NA
v_call: TRBV6-1
cdr3_length: 11
d_call: NA

cdr3_nt: TGTGCCAGCGGCAACACTGAAGCTTTCTTT
cdr3_aa: CASGNTEAFF
j_call: TRBJ1-1
clone_size: NA
v_call: TRBV7-9
cdr3_length: 10
d_call: NA

cdr3_nt: TGCGCCAGCAGCTCCCAGGGGATCGGCACAGATACGCAGTATTTT
cdr3_aa: CASSSQGIGTDTQYF
j_call: TRBJ2-3
clone_size: NA
v_call: TRBV5-1
cdr3_length: 15
d_call: NA

cdr3_nt: TGTGCCAGCTACGACAGGAACACTGAAGCTTTCTTT
cdr3_aa: CASYDRNTEAFF
j_call: TRBJ1-1
clone_size: NA
v_call: TRBV19
cdr3_length: 12
d_call: NA

cdr3_nt: TGTGCCACCAGCAGAGTGATCAGGGGGCCCGGCTATGGCTACACCTTC
cdr3_aa: CATSRVIRGPGYGYTF
j_call: TRBJ1-2
clone_size: few
v_call: TRBV15
cdr3_length: 16
d_call: TRBD1

cdr3_nt: TGTGCCAGCAGTTACCTAGAGACCCAGTACTTC
cdr3_aa: CASSYLETQYF
j_call: TRBJ2-5
clone_size: NA
v_call: TRBV6-5
cdr3_length: 11
d_call: NA

cdr3_nt: TGTGCCAGCAGCGAACCACCCAACAGGGGAGGCTATGGCTACACCTTC
cdr3_aa: CASSEPPNRGGYGYTF
j_call: TRBJ1-2
clone_size: NA
v_call: TRBV4-2
cdr3_length: 16
d_call: TRBD1

cdr3_nt: TGTTCCAGCAGCCAACTGACAGGCTACACCTTC
cdr3_aa: CSSSQLTGYTF
j_call: TRBJ1-2
clone_size: NA
v_call: TRBV7-9
cdr3_length: 11
d_call: NA

cdr3_nt: TGTGCCAGCTCAGTACAGGGGGCTTTGGCAGATACGCAGTATTTT
cdr3_aa: CASSVQGALADTQYF
j_call: TRBJ2-3
clone_size: NA
v_call: TRBV18
cdr3_length: 15
d_call: TRBD1

cdr3_nt: TGCAGCGTTCGGACCGGGACAGGGTGGGAGCCCCAGCATTTT
cdr3_aa: CSVRTGTGWEPQHF
j_call: TRBJ1-5
clone_size: few
v_call: TRBV29-1
cdr3_length: 14
d_call: TRBD1

cdr3_nt: TGCGCCAGCAGCTTGGAGGGGACAGGGGGCGGGGCGCCCCAGCATTTT
cdr3_aa: CASSLEGTGGGAPQHF
j_call: TRBJ1-5
clone_size: NA
v_call: TRBV5-1
cdr3_length: 16
d_call: TRBD1

cdr3_nt: TGTGCCAGCCTCCTCCGGGACAGGGCTAACTACGAGCAGTACTTC
cdr3_aa: CASLLRDRANYEQYF
j_call: TRBJ2-7
clone_size: NA
v_call: TRBV28
cdr3_length: 15
d_call: TRBD1

cdr3_nt: TGCGCCAGCAGCCAAGGTTGGCACGCTTCTAACTATGGCTACACCTTC
cdr3_aa: CASSQGWHASNYGYTF
j_call: TRBJ1-2
clone_size: NA
v_call: TRBV4-3
cdr3_length: 16
d_call: NA

cdr3_nt: TGTGCTAGTGGTTTCGGGACAGGGGAGCTGGATGAGCAGTTCTTC
cdr3_aa: CASGFGTGELDEQFF
j_call: TRBJ2-1
clone_size: NA
v_call: TRBV12-5
cdr3_length: 15
d_call: TRBD1

cdr3_nt: TGTGCCAGCAGCGCTCGGGACAAGTCGAGCTACACCTTC
cdr3_aa: CASSARDKSSYTF
j_call: TRBJ1-2
clone_size: NA
v_call: TRBV7-2
cdr3_length: 13
d_call: NA

cdr3_nt: TGTGCCAGCAGCCAAGAGAAGTTCGGACTAGCGTTGAGCTCCTACAATGAGCAGTTCTTC
cdr3_aa: CASSQEKFGLALSSYNEQFF
j_call: TRBJ2-1
clone_size: NA
v_call: TRBV4-2
cdr3_length: 20
d_call: TRBD2

cdr3_nt: TGCGCCAGCAGCTTGCGCGGGACAGGGGGCGCGGGTGAGCAGTTCTTC
cdr3_aa: CASSLRGTGGAGEQFF
j_call: TRBJ2-1
clone_size: once
v_call: TRBV5-1
cdr3_length: 16
d_call: TRBD1

cdr3_nt: TGTGCCAGCAGTTTGGGGCCCACGGGACAGGGATCCTACGAGCAGTACTTC
cdr3_aa: CASSLGPTGQGSYEQYF
j_call: TRBJ2-7
clone_size: NA
v_call: TRBV27
cdr3_length: 17
d_call: TRBD1

cdr3_nt: TGTGCCAGCATGGGACAGGGGGCTGGTAATGAGCAGTTCTTC
cdr3_aa: CASMGQGAGNEQFF
j_call: TRBJ2-1
clone_size: NA
v_call: TRBV27
cdr3_length: 14
d_call: TRBD1

cdr3_nt: TGTGCTAGCAGCTCTACTAGCGGGAGAAAGGCCGGGGAGCTGTTTTTT
cdr3_aa: CASSSTSGRKAGELFF
j_call: TRBJ2-2
clone_size: NA
v_call: TRBV7-7
cdr3_length: 16
d_call: TRBD2

cdr3_nt: TGTGCCTGGGTAGTAAGCGGGGGAGGAGGTACGCAGTATTTT
cdr3_aa: CAWVVSGGGGTQYF
j_call: TRBJ2-3
clone_size: once
v_call: TRBV30
cdr3_length: 14
d_call: TRBD2